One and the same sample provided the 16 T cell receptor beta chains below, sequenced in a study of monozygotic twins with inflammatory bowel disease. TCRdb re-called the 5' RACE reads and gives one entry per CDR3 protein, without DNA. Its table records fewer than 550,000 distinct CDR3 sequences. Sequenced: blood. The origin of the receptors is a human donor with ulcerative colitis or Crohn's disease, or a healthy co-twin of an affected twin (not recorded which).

The CDR3: CASGFGGTGELFF. V usage is TRBV12-5 and J usage is TRBJ2-2; TCRdb designates TRBD1, a call that cannot be tested without DNA. This CDR3 region has 13 residues. CDR1 is LGHNT, CDR2 FRNRAP, per germline.

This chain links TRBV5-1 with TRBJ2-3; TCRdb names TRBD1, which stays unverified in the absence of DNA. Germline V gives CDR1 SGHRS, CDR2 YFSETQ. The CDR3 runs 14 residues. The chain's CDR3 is CASSLGTDVDTQYF.

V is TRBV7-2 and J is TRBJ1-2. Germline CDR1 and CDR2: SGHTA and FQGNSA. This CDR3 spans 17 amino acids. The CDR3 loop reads CASSLVGSSNAGYGYTF.

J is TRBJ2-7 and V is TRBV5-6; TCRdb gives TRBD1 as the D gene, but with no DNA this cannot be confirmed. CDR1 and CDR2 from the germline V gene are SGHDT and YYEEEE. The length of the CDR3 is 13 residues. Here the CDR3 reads CASSLASGAEQYF.

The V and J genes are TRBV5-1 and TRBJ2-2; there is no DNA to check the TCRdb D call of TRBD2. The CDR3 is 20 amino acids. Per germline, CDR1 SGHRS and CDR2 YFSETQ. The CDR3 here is CASSFERDAWELANTGELFF.

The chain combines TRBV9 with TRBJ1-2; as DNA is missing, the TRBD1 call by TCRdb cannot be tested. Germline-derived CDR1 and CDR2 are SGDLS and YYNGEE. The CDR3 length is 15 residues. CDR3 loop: CASRGGEGLNYGYTF.

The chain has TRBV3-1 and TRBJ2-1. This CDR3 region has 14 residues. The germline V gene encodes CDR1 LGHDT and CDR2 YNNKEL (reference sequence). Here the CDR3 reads CASSLLRRSWEQFF.

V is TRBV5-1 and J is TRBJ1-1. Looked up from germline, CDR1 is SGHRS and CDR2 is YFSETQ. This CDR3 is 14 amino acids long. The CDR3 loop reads CASSSAAAVTEAFF.

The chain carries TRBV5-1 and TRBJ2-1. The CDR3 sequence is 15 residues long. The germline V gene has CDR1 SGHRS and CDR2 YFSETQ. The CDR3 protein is CASSLVRWDYNEQFF.

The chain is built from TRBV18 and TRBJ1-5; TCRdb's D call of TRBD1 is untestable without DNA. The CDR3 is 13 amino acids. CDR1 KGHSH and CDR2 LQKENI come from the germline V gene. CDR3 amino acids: CASSPTAREPQHF.

The CDR3 loop is CASSIYRRINTGELFF. The rearrangement joins TRBV19 to TRBJ2-2. The CDR3 loop spans 16 amino acids. CDR1 is LNHDA and CDR2 is SQIVND in the germline V gene (reference sequence).

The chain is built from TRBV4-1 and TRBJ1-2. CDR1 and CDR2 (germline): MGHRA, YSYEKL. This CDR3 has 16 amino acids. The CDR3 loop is CASSQALTVSGYGYTF.

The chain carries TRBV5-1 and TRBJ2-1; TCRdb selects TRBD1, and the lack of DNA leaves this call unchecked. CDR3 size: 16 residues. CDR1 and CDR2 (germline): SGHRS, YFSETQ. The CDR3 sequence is CASSSGTGIGTHEQFF.

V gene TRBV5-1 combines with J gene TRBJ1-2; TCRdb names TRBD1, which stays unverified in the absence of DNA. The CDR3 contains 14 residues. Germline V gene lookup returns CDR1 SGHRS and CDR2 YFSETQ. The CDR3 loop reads CASSGETGSYGYTF.

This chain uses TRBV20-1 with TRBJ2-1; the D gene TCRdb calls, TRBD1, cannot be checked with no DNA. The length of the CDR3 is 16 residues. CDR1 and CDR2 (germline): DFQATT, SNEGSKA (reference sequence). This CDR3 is CSAVSPAGTGNNEQFF.

The chain's CDR3 is CASSLWRDRSNEQFF. This sequence joins TRBV7-2 and TRBJ2-1; no DNA is available, so the TRBD1 call from TCRdb remains unchecked. The CDR3 covers 15 residues. Germline values: CDR1 SGHTA, CDR2 FQGNSA.